This T cell receptor beta chain was sequenced in a study of cytomegalovirus exposure and HLA in healthy donors. The PCR had 60 Vbeta and 13 Jbeta primers. Study processing details: Per a later analysis, the number of unique TCR beta chains was around 80 million, of which roughly 10 million were shared. Only in-frame clones appear in the TCRdb table, and some are missing; sequencing was by immunoSEQ multiplex PCR. That table furnishes V, J and clone size, whereas the DNA furnished D and trimming. Of more than 140,000 clones listed, roughly 86% are singletons. Trimming cost V 5 bases and J 4 bases; bases outside gene matches: 12. The CDR3 has 16 residues. Germline loops: CDR1 MNHEY, CDR2 SMNVEV (reference sequence). This clone occurred once. What it recognizes is unknown. Study-wide findings and caveats: High specificity and sensitivity for cytomegalovirus status were reported for the classifier.

The V gene is TRBV27, the J gene TRBJ2-3, with 7 positions matching TRBD1. The material sequenced was PBMCs. The TCR comes from a man aged 18-30 years in good health and CMV-seropositive. CDR3 bases: TGTGCCAGCAGTCCCTGGACAGGTTGGGGCGCAGATACGCAGTATTTT. This sequence encodes CASSPWTGWGADTQYF.